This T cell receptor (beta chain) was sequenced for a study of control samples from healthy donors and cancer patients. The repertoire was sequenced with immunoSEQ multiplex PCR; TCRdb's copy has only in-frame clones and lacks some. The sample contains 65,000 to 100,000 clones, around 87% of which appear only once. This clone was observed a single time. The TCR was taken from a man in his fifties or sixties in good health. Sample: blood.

CDR3 DNA sequence: TGTGCCAGCAGCTTAGCCGGAGGGGTCTCTGGGGCCAACGTCCTGACTTTC. Translated: CASSLAGGVSGANVLTF. The rearrangement joins TRBV7-3 to TRBJ2-6; D possibly corresponds to TRBD2 (6 bases). Germline V gives CDR1 SGHTA, CDR2 FQGTGA. The CDR3 sequence is 17 residues long. The V end lost 2 bases, the J end lost 0 bases, and 11 bases lay between the germline ends.